Listed below are T cell receptor beta chains from one sample, sequenced in a study of OX40 agonist ivuxolimab in advanced cancers. Only in-frame clones appear in the TCRdb table, and some are missing; sequencing was by immunoSEQ multiplex PCR. The data hold approximately 37,000 clones, with around 83% observed a single time. This material consisted of CD4+ or CD8+ T cells sorted from blood, taken in a trial of the OX40 agonist ivuxolimab. Receptors were obtained from an adult with an advanced solid tumor such as melanoma, head and neck, liver or kidney cancer. CDR3s include the opening cysteine and the closing phenylalanine or tryptophan. D genes are given only for firm matches. Clone sizes are given selectively: once, few, many, or a class where the clone is expanded.

j_gene,abundance,v_gene,d_gene,CDR3nt,CDR3aa
TRBJ2-7,NA,TRBV20-1,NA,TGCAGTGCCCCTCAGTACCACGAGCAGTACTTC,CSAPQYHEQYF
TRBJ2-1,NA,TRBV18,TRBD2,TGTGCCAGCTCCCTGAAGACTAGCGGATTCGACAATGAGCAGTTCTTC,CASSLKTSGFDNEQFF
TRBJ1-2,few,TRBV4-2,NA,TGTGCCAGCAGCCATGGTTATGGCTACACCTTC,CASSHGYGYTF
TRBJ2-5,NA,TRBV6-5,NA,TGTGCCAGCAGTTACGGAGGGGAGACCCAGTACTTC,CASSYGGETQYF
TRBJ1-5,once,TRBV4-1,NA,TGCGCCAGCAGCCAAGATTGGAGTGTAGTGAATCAGCCCCAGCATTTT,CASSQDWSVVNQPQHF
TRBJ2-7,NA,TRBV10-1,TRBD1,TGCGCCAGCATCGGAGTCTGGGACAGGCCCTCCTACGAGCAGTACTTC,CASIGVWDRPSYEQYF
TRBJ1-5,NA,TRBV10-1,NA,TGCGCCAGCAGTCAGAATAGCAATCAGCCCCAGCATTTT,CASSQNSNQPQHF
TRBJ1-6,NA,TRBV30,TRBD1,TGTGCCTGGAGCAAGCAGGGGGCACCCCTCCACTTT,CAWSKQGAPLHF
TRBJ1-3,NA,TRBV20-1,NA,TGCAGTGCCTCCCCAGGGAACACCATATATTTT,CSASPGNTIYF
TRBJ2-3,NA,TRBV18,NA,TGTGCCAGCTCACCACCCTCCCCTGAACGATTGACAGATACGCAGTATTTT,CASSPPSPERLTDTQYF
TRBJ1-3,few,TRBV27,NA,TGTGCCAGCAGTGCCCGCTCCGGAAACACCATATATTTT,CASSARSGNTIYF
TRBJ2-2,NA,TRBV19,TRBD1,TGTGCCAGTAAATTTCGGACAGGGGTGGCCGGGGAGCTGTTTTTT,CASKFRTGVAGELFF
TRBJ1-3,NA,TRBV2,NA,TGTGCCAGGGGAGCCTCGAGTAGAAACACCATATATTTT,CARGASSRNTIYF
TRBJ2-7,NA,TRBV19,NA,TGTGCCAGTAGGGGCAGGGAGAACTACGAGCAGTACTTC,CASRGRENYEQYF
TRBJ2-2,once,TRBV14,NA,TGTGCCAGCAGCCAAGGAACTATCGGGGAGCTGTTTTTT,CASSQGTIGELFF
TRBJ2-3,NA,TRBV12-5,TRBD2,TGTGCTAGTGGTTTGGTATTGAGGACTAGCGGAGATACGCAGTATTTT,CASGLVLRTSGDTQYF
TRBJ1-2,once,TRBV6-5,NA,TGTGCCAGCAGTTACGGGGAGAACTATGGCTACACCTTC,CASSYGENYGYTF
TRBJ2-5,NA,TRBV15,TRBD2,TGTGCCACCAGCAGGACTAGCGGGAGGGAAGAGACCCAGTACTTC,CATSRTSGREETQYF
TRBJ1-1,NA,TRBV9,NA,TGTGCCAGCAGCCCCGACGGGGCCCCCTGGCCTTTCTTT,CASSPDGAPWPFF
TRBJ1-6,NA,TRBV14,NA,TGTGCCAGCAGCCATCGATCAGCTAATTCACCCCTCCACTTT,CASSHRSANSPLHF
TRBJ1-4,NA,TRBV6-5,NA,TGTGCCAGCAAAACAGGGCCGGCAACTAATGAAAAACTGTTTTTT,CASKTGPATNEKLFF
TRBJ1-1,NA,TRBV6-1,NA,TGTGCCAGCACCACCAGGGGAGGGGGGAACACTGAAGCTTTCTTT,CASTTRGGGNTEAFF
TRBJ1-5,NA,TRBV13,NA,TGTGCCAGCAGCTTAAATGGGGCTCAGCCCCAGCATTTT,CASSLNGAQPQHF
TRBJ2-6,NA,TRBV6-4,NA,TGTGCCAGCAGTGTAAGCTCTGGGGCCAACGTCCTGACTTTC,CASSVSSGANVLTF
TRBJ2-6,NA,TRBV5-4,TRBD1,TGTGCCAGCATCCCAGCCTGGGGACAGGCCAGCTCTGGGGCCAACGTCCTGACTTTC,CASIPAWGQASSGANVLTF
TRBJ1-2,NA,TRBV6-5,NA,TGTGCCAGCAGTTACGGGTCTCGGGGCTATGGCTACACCTTC,CASSYGSRGYGYTF
TRBJ2-2,NA,TRBV11-3,NA,TGTGCCAGCAGCTTGTCGCCCGCAGGATTTGCCGGGGAGCTGTTTTTT,CASSLSPAGFAGELFF
TRBJ1-4,NA,TRBV7-9,NA,TGTGCCAGCACTACCGCAGTAGGAAGTGAAAAACTGTTTTTT,CASTTAVGSEKLFF
TRBJ2-7,NA,TRBV2,NA,TGTGCCAGCAGTGAGGGGTTTACGATTTCCTACGAGCAGTACTTC,CASSEGFTISYEQYF
TRBJ1-5,few,TRBV30,NA,TGTGCCTGGAGTGCACAGGGAAATCAGCCCCAGCATTTT,CAWSAQGNQPQHF
TRBJ2-7,NA,TRBV14,NA,TGTGCCAGCAGCCAAGATTGGGGGGTGCAGTACTTC,CASSQDWGVQYF
TRBJ2-7,NA,TRBV18,NA,TGTGCCAGCTCGTCCCGGGACACCTCCTACGAGCAGTACTTC,CASSSRDTSYEQYF
TRBJ2-3,NA,TRBV2,NA,TGTGCCAGCAGTGAAGCTTCTGGGTCCCGCACAGATACGCAGTATTTT,CASSEASGSRTDTQYF
TRBJ2-1,NA,TRBV27,TRBD2,TGTGCCAGCAGTTCGCTAGCGGGGGGGCTCTATGAGCAGTTCTTC,CASSSLAGGLYEQFF
TRBJ1-2,once,TRBV10-2,NA,TGCGCCAGCGCCAAGGGGGATACAGCCTATGGCTACACCTTC,CASAKGDTAYGYTF
TRBJ2-1,NA,TRBV19,NA,TGTGCCAGTAGTATAGATCTCAGGAATGAGCAGTTCTTC,CASSIDLRNEQFF
TRBJ2-5,NA,TRBV7-6,NA,TGTGCCAGCAGCCTATGGACAGCGGGTCAAGAGACCCAGTACTTC,CASSLWTAGQETQYF
TRBJ2-7,once,TRBV18,NA,TGTGCCAGCTCATTACAGGGCTACGAGCAGTACTTC,CASSLQGYEQYF
TRBJ2-1,NA,TRBV7-9,NA,TGTGCCAGCAGCCCCCGCGGGACCAATGAGCAGTTCTTC,CASSPRGTNEQFF
TRBJ1-3,NA,TRBV19,NA,TGTGCCAGTAGTTATCAAGGAAACACCATATATTTT,CASSYQGNTIYF
TRBJ1-1,NA,TRBV28,NA,TGTGCCAGCAGCCCGGCCACTGAAGCTTTCTTT,CASSPATEAFF
TRBJ2-2,NA,TRBV11-3,NA,TGTGCCAGCAGCACGCAGGGGGGCCCCGGGGAGCTGTTTTTT,CASSTQGGPGELFF
TRBJ2-1,NA,TRBV5-8,TRBD2,TGTGCCAGCAGCTTGGAGCTAGCGGGAGAAGAGTTCTTC,CASSLELAGEEFF
TRBJ2-7,once,TRBV7-8,TRBD1,TGTGCCAGCAGCAAACAGGGGTTGTCCTACGAGCAGTACTTC,CASSKQGLSYEQYF
TRBJ1-6,NA,TRBV5-8,TRBD1,TGTGCCAGCAGCTTCCAGGGGGCGGTTTCAAATTCACCCCTCCACTTT,CASSFQGAVSNSPLHF
TRBJ2-4,NA,TRBV5-1,NA,TGCGCCAGCAGCCCAGTCCCGAGCCCCCAAAACATTCAGTACTTC,CASSPVPSPQNIQYF
TRBJ2-4,NA,TRBV12-5,NA,TGTGCTAGTGGTTTCGGAGGGGCGTGGGCCAAAAACATTCAGTACTTC,CASGFGGAWAKNIQYF
TRBJ2-5,NA,TRBV15,NA,TGTGCCACCAGCACTGTAGGAGGCGGGGAGACCCAGTACTTC,CATSTVGGGETQYF
TRBJ2-7,NA,TRBV6-5,TRBD1,TGTGCCAGCAGCCGCGGCCAGACAGGGACCTACGAGCAGTACTTC,CASSRGQTGTYEQYF
TRBJ2-1,NA,TRBV5-6,TRBD2,TGTGCCAGCAGCGAGACTAGCGGGGGCTACAATGAGCAGTTCTTC,CASSETSGGYNEQFF
TRBJ2-5,NA,TRBV5-6,TRBD2,TGTGCCAGCAGCCAGGGACTAGCGCGAGAGACCCAGTACTTC,CASSQGLARETQYF
TRBJ2-5,NA,TRBV5-1,NA,TGCGCCAGCAGCTTGTCCCAGACAGGCGGGGAGACCCAGTACTTC,CASSLSQTGGETQYF